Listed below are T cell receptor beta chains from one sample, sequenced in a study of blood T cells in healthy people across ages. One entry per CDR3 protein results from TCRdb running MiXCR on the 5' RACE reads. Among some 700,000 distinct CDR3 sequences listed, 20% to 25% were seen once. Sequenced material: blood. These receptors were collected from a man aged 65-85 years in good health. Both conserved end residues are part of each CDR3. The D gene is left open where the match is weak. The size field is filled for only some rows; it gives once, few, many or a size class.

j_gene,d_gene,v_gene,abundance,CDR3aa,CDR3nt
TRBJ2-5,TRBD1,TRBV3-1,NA,CASSQAGQGQETQYF,TGTGCCAGCAGCCAAGCGGGACAGGGGCAAGAGACCCAGTACTTC
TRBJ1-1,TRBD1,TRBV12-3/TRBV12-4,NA,CASSFGTGAAFF,TGTGCCAGCAGTTTCGGGACAGGGGCAGCTTTCTTT
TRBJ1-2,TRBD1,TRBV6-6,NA,CASDQGALVGYTF,TGTGCCAGCGATCAGGGGGCTTTGGTTGGCTACACCTTC
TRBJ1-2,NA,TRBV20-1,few,CSAREEQVYGYTF,TGCAGTGCTAGAGAGGAACAGGTCTATGGCTACACCTTC
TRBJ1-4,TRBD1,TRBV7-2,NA,CASSFDRGVEELFF,TGTGCCAGCAGCTTCGACAGGGGGGTTGAAGAACTGTTTTTT
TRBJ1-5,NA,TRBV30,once,CAWSVGVDQPQHF,TGTGCCTGGAGTGTCGGCGTCGATCAGCCCCAGCATTTT
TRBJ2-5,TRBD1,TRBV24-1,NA,CATSVFRDSQETQYF,TGTGCCACCAGTGTTTTCCGGGACAGCCAAGAGACCCAGTACTTC
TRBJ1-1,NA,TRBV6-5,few,CASSSNTWAEAFF,TGTGCCAGCAGTTCAAACACATGGGCTGAAGCTTTCTTT
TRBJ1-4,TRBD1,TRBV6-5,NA,CASSYSARGFEKLFF,TGTGCCAGCAGTTACTCGGCCAGGGGGTTTGAAAAACTGTTTTTT
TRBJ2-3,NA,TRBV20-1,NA,CSARDAASLGLARDTQYF,TGCAGTGCTAGAGATGCCGCTAGCCTGGGGCTAGCAAGAGATACGCAGTATTTT
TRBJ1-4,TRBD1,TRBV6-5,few,CASSHDRGHEKLFF,TGTGCCAGCAGCCACGACAGGGGGCATGAAAAACTGTTTTTT
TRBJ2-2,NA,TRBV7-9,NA,CASSQAGHFTGELFF,TGTGCCAGCAGCCAAGCGGGACACTTCACCGGGGAGCTGTTTTTT